This passage covers 20 T cell receptor beta chains from one sample sequenced in a study of siplizumab effects on memory and regulatory T cells. The table came from immunoSEQ multiplex PCR; TCRdb's copy has only in-frame clones and leaves some out. The table shows approximately 100,000 clones, with 92% occurring only once. The sample consisted of Tregs sorted from blood. Every receptor here comes from a human donor in good health.

The chain employs TRBV5-4 and TRBJ2-6; 7 positions match TRBD2. Germline-derived CDR1 and CDR2 are SGHNT and YYREEE (reference sequence). The CDR3 length is 17 residues. The ends lost 4 bases at V and 0 bases at J; junction bases unmatched: 7. Here the CDR3 reads CASSRNSGNSGANVLTF. The CDR3 bases are TGTGCCAGCAGCCGTAACAGCGGGAACTCTGGGGCCAACGTCCTGACTTTC.

The chain uses TRBV6-6 and TRBJ2-7, with 11 bases identical to TRBD2. J gave up 5 bases and V 11 bases, and 11 bases lay outside the gene matches. Germline CDR1 MNHNY, CDR2 SVGAGI (reference sequence). The CDR3 covers 14 residues. CDR3 loop: CASEGTSGSNEQYF. The CDR3 DNA follows: TGTGCCTCCGAAGGCACTAGCGGGAGTAACGAGCAGTACTTC.

This rearrangement joins TRBV27 to TRBJ1-2; D not resolved. The CDR3 covers 14 residues. Germline CDR1 reads MNHEY; CDR2 reads SMNVEV (reference sequence). Trimming took 4 bases from V and 2 from J, leaving 11 bases between them. The CDR3 DNA reads as TGTGCCAGCAGTTCCCTCGGACGGAACTATGGCTACACCTTC. It translates to CASSSLGRNYGYTF.

The chain joins TRBV29-1 to TRBJ1-2, with D maybe TRBD1 (5 bases). Germline-derived CDR1 and CDR2 are SQVTM and ANQGSEA. The CDR3 contains 12 residues. With 6 bases removed from V and 5 bases from J, the gap between germline ends came to 13 bases. DNA of the CDR3: TGCAGCGTCCTTCGGGGGAGATATGGCTACACCTTC. Translation gives CSVLRGRYGYTF.

The gene calls are TRBV2 and TRBJ2-7; D might be TRBD2 (9 bases). V dropped 4 bases and J dropped 13 bases, with 23 bases sitting between them. The CDR3 extends over 14 amino acids. The germline V gene has CDR1 SNHLY and CDR2 FYNNEI. For the CDR3, the DNA is TGTGCCAGCAGTGTCGGACAGGGTCCAGCGGGAGGTTACTTC. Translation gives CASSVGQGPAGGYF. The full variable domain, with the rest looked up from reference TRBV2 and TRBJ2-7, is EPEVTQTPSHQVTQMGQEVILRCVPISNHLYFYWYRQILGQKVEFLVSFYNNEISEKSEIFDDQFSVERPDGSNFTLKIRSTKLEDSAMYFCASSVGQGPAGGYFGPGTRLTVT.

In this sample, this clone turned up once. The chain carries TRBV10-3 and TRBJ1-4; 7 nucleotides align to TRBD1. Germline lookup yields CDR1 ENHRY and CDR2 SYGVKD. After removal of 2 bases from V and 8 bases from J, the junction contained 5 bases not matched to a gene. There are 14 residues in the CDR3. The CDR3 coding sequence is TGTGCCATCAGTGAGGACAGGGTAGGAGAAAAACTGTTTTTT. This gives the protein CAISEDRVGEKLFF.

This clone turned up a few times. CDR3 sequence reads: CASSFPQGVNTEAFF. The DNA for the CDR3 is TGTGCCAGCAGCTTCCCTCAGGGAGTCAACACTGAAGCTTTCTTT. The rearrangement joins TRBV7-9 to TRBJ1-1, with a tentative D call TRBD1 (5 bases). The CDR3 runs 15 residues. Germline CDR1 and CDR2: SEHNR and FQNEAQ (reference sequence). Trimming stripped 3 bases from V and 2 bases from J, with 13 bases between.

The chain couples TRBV7-9 to TRBJ2-7; 11 bases map to TRBD1. CDR3 size: 14 residues. CDR1 and CDR2 from the germline V gene are SEHNR and FQNEAQ (reference sequence). The junction had 6 bases not matched to a gene; V was cut back by 4 bases and J by 7 bases. The CDR3: CASSSGTGGTEQYF. The CDR3 DNA reads TGTGCCAGCAGCTCCGGGACAGGGGGTACTGAGCAGTACTTC.

This chain links TRBV6-5 with TRBJ2-3, with a possible D match to TRBD2 (6 bases). This CDR3 comprises 16 residues. The V end was cut by 0 bases, the J end by 0 bases, with 10 bases between. Germline V lookup: CDR1 MNHEY, CDR2 SVGAGI. CDR3 sequence reads: CASSYSYGSSTDTQYF. The DNA of the CDR3 is TGTGCCAGCAGTTACTCATACGGGAGCAGCACAGATACGCAGTATTTT.

The rearrangement links TRBV23-1 to TRBJ2-7; 7 bases are a match to TRBD1. TRBV23-1 is annotated as an ORF whose role is uncertain. The CDR3 is made up of 14 amino acids. V was clipped by 2 bases and J by 6 bases; unmatched bases: 7. The chain's CDR3 is CASSQDRGRSEQYF. CDR3 DNA: TGCGCCAGCAGTCAAGATAGGGGGCGAAGCGAGCAGTACTTC.

The chain has TRBV15 and TRBJ1-1; TRBD1 might be the D (6 bases). CDR3 size: 16 residues. Between the trimmed V and J ends, which lost 0 bases and 2 bases, there was a span of 13 bases. CDR1 and CDR2 (germline): LNHNV, YYDKDF (reference sequence). The CDR3 DNA reads TGTGCCACCAGCAGAGATCGGGTGGGGGCCAACACTGAAGCTTTCTTT. This sequence encodes CATSRDRVGANTEAFF.

There are a few counts of this clone. V usage is TRBV10-1 and J usage is TRBJ2-7; 13 nucleotides line up with TRBD2. The trim removed 2 bases at V and 5 bases at J, leaving 9 bases unmatched. The germline V gene encodes CDR1 WNHNN and CDR2 SYGVQD (reference sequence). The CDR3 has 17 residues. CDR3 region: CASSEDIPGLAGHEQYF. The CDR3 bases are TGCGCCAGCAGTGAGGACATCCCGGGACTAGCGGGACACGAGCAGTACTTC.

The chain is built from TRBV28 and TRBJ2-3; D is unclear. Germline V gene data show CDR1 as MDHEN and CDR2 as SYDVKM. V lost 4 bases, J lost 3 bases, and 14 bases lay in between. The CDR3 extends over 15 amino acids. For the CDR3, the DNA is TGTGCCAGCAGTTCCCGGCTAGTGGGGACAGATACGCAGTATTTT. Protein sequence: CASSSRLVGTDTQYF.

This clone appeared a few times. This chain joins TRBV7-9 and TRBJ1-2; a weak D match, TRBD1 (6 bases). The germline CDR1 and CDR2 sequences are SEHNR and FQNEAQ (reference sequence). Trimming removed 5 bases from V and 8 bases from J, with 15 bases in between. The length of the CDR3 is 13 residues. DNA for the CDR3: TGTGCCAGCAGCGCACAACAGGGAGAGGGCTACACCTTC. It codes for CASSAQQGEGYTF.

This clone appeared a few times. The J gene is TRBJ2-7, the V gene TRBV14; 8 bases are shared with TRBD2. CDR1 is SGHDN and CDR2 is FVKESK in the germline V gene. The CDR3 loop spans 15 amino acids. After removal of 1 base from V and 2 bases from J, the junction contained 4 bases not matched to a gene. The CDR3 coding sequence is TGTGCCAGCAGCCAAGGACTAGCGTCGACCTACGAGCAGTACTTC. Its translation is CASSQGLASTYEQYF.

The chain is built from TRBV7-6 and TRBJ2-5; 10 nucleotides agree with TRBD1. The DNA end lines up better with TRBJ2-7; the J call may be wrong. CDR1 is SGHVS and CDR2 is FNYEAQ in the germline V gene. The CDR3 covers 14 residues. The CDR3 DNA reads TGTGCCAGCAGCTTGGACAGGGGGGCATACGAGCAGTACTTC. Amino acid sequence: CASSLDRGAYEQYF.

This sequence joins TRBV5-4 and TRBJ2-1; D uncertain. Per germline, CDR1 SGHNT and CDR2 YYREEE (reference sequence). CDR3 length equals 15 residues. The germline V and J ends were trimmed by 4 bases and 2 bases, with 13 bases remaining between them. The CDR3 sequence: CASSVELNPYNEQFF. In DNA form, the CDR3 reads TGTGCCAGCAGCGTAGAACTAAACCCCTACAATGAGCAGTTCTTC. Full variable domain (remainder filled in from reference TRBV5-4 and TRBJ2-1): ETGVTQSPTHLIKTRGQQVTLRCSSQSGHNTVSWYQQALGQGPQFIFQYYREEENGRGNFPPRFSGLQFPNYSSELNVNALELDDSALYLCASSVELNPYNEQFFGPGTRLTVL.

The gene calls are TRBV6-5 and TRBJ1-4, with 11 bases lining up with TRBD1. Germline lookup yields CDR1 MNHEY and CDR2 SVGAGI. The ends lost 1 base at V and 7 bases at J; junction bases unmatched: 5. The CDR3 length is 16 residues. The CDR3 DNA sequence: TGTGCCAGCAGTTACTTACGGACAGGGGGCGGTGAAAAACTGTTTTTT. Protein product: CASSYLRTGGGEKLFF.

The chain is built from TRBV5-1 and TRBJ2-7, with TRBD1 matching 8 bases. CDR1 is SGHRS and CDR2 is YFSETQ in the germline V gene. The CDR3 has 15 residues. Losses at the gene ends were 2 bases for V and 5 bases for J; bases not matched to a gene: 9. The CDR3 region is CASSFRGQGAHEQYF. The CDR3 region has the DNA TGCGCCAGCAGCTTCCGAGGACAGGGAGCCCACGAGCAGTACTTC.

The rearrangement uses TRBV7-8 and TRBJ2-1; 9 bases map to TRBD2. The CDR3 is made up of 15 amino acids. In germline, CDR1 is SGHVS, CDR2 FQNEAQ. The J segment lost 12 bases and the V segment lost 1 base, leaving 10 bases of the junction unmatched. CDR3 loop: CASSLELAGFMWQFF. The CDR3 nucleotides are TGTGCCAGCAGCTTAGAACTAGCGGGCTTTATGTGGCAGTTCTTC. The whole variable domain, filled in from reference TRBV7-8 and TRBJ2-1, reads GAGVSQSPRYKVAKRGQDVALRCDPISGHVSLFWYQQALGQGPEFLTYFQNEAQLDKSGLPSDRFFAERPEGSVSTLKIQRTQQEDSAVYLCASSLELAGFMWQFFGPGTRLTVL.